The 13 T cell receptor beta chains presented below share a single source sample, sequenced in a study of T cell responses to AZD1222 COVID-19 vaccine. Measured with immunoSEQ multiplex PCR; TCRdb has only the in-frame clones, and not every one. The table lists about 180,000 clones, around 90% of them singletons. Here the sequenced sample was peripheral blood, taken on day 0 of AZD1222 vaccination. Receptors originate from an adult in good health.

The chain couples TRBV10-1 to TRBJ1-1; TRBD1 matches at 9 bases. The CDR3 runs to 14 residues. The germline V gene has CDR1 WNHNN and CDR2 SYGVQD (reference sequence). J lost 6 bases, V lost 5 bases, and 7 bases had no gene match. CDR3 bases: TGCGCCAGCAGTTCGACAGGGGGGAGGTCTGAAGCTTTCTTT. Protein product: CASSSTGGRSEAFF.

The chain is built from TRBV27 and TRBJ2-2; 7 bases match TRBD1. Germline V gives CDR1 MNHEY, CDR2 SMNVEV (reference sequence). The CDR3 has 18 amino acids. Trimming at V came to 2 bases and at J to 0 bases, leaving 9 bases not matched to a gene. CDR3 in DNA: TGTGCCAGCAGTTTAAGGGACAGCACGTTCGCGAACACCGGGGAGCTGTTTTTT. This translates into CASSLRDSTFANTGELFF.

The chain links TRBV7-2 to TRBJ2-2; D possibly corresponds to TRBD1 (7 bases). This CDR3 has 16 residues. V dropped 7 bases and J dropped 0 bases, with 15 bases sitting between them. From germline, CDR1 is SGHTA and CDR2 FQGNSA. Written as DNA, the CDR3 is TGTGCCAGCATCACCCAGGGGGGAGCGAACACCGGGGAGCTGTTTTTT. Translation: CASITQGGANTGELFF.

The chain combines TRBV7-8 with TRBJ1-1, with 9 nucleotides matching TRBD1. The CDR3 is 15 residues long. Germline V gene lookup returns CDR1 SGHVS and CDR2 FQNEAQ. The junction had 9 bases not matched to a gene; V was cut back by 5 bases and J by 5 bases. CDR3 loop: CASSQQGASGTEAFF. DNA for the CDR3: TGTGCCAGCAGCCAACAGGGGGCGTCGGGGACTGAAGCTTTCTTT. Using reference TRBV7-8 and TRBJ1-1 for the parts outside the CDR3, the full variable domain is GAGVSQSPRYKVAKRGQDVALRCDPISGHVSLFWYQQALGQGPEFLTYFQNEAQLDKSGLPSDRFFAERPEGSVSTLKIQRTQQEDSAVYLCASSQQGASGTEAFFGQGTRLTVV.

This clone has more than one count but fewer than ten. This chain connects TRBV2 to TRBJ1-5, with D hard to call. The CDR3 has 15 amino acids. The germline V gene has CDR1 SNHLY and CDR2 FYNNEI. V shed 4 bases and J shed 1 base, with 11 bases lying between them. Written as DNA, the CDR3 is TGTGCCAGCAGTGCTCCAGAGGAGAGCAATCAGCCCCAGCATTTT. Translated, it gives CASSAPEESNQPQHF.

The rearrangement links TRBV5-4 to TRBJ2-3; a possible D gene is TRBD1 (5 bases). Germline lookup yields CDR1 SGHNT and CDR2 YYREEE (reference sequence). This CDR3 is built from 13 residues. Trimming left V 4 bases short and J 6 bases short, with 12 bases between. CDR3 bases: TGTGCCAGCAGCCTGAGACGACAGGATACGCAGTATTTT. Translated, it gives CASSLRRQDTQYF.

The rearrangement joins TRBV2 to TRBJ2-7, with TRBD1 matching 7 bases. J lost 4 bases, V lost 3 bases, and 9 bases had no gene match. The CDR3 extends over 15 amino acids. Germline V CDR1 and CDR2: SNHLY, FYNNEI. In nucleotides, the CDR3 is TGTGCCAGCAGTGACCCAAGGGACAGCCTGTACGAGCAGTACTTC. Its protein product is CASSDPRDSLYEQYF.

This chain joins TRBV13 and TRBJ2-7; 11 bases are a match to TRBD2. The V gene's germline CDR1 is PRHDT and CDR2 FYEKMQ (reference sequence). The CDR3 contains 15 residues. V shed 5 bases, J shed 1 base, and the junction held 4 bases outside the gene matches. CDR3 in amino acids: CASSPRLAGSYEQYF. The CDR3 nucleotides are TGTGCCAGCAGCCCCCGACTAGCGGGATCCTACGAGCAGTACTTC.

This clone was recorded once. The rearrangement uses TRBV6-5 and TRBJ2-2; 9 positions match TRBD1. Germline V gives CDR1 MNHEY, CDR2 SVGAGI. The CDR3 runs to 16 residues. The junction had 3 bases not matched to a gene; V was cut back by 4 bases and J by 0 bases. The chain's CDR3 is CASSSTGGSNTGELFF. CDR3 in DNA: TGTGCCAGCAGTTCTACAGGGGGCTCGAACACCGGGGAGCTGTTTTTT.

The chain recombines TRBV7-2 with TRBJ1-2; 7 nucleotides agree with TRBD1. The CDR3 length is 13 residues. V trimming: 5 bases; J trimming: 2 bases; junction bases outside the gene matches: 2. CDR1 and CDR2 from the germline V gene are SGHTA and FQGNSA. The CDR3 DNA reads TGTGCCAGCAGCCAGGGACAGAACTATGGCTACACCTTC. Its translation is CASSQGQNYGYTF.

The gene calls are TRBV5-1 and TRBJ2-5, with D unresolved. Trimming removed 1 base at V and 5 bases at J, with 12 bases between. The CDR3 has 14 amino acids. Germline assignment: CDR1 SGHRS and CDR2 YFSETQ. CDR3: CASSLQRASETQYF. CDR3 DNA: TGCGCCAGCAGCTTGCAAAGGGCCTCGGAGACCCAGTACTTC.

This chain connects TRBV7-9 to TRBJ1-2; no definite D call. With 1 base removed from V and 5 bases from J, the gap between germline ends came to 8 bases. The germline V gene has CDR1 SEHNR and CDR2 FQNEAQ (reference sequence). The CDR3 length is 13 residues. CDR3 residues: CASSLVQVYGYTF. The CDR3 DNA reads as TGTGCCAGCAGCTTAGTTCAGGTTTATGGCTACACCTTC.

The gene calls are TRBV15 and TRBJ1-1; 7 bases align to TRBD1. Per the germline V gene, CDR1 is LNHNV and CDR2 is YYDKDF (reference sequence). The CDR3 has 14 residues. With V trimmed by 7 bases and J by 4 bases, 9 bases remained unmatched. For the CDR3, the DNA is TGTGCCACCACCCAAGACAGGGCAATCACTGAAGCTTTCTTT. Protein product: CATTQDRAITEAFF.